Shown below are 18 T cell receptor beta chains from a single sample sequenced in a study of T cell responses to AZD1222 COVID-19 vaccine. TCRdb's copy holds only in-frame clones and misses some; the assay was immunoSEQ multiplex PCR. The top ten clones hold 1.9% of a sample with around 150,000 clones, about 90% of them seen once. The sequenced sample was peripheral blood, obtained on day 0 of AZD1222 vaccination. The receptors stem from an adult in good health.

This clone was detected only a few times. The V and J genes are TRBV7-9 and TRBJ1-1, with TRBD1 as a possible D gene (6 bases). Trimming left V 1 base short and J 11 bases short, with 26 bases between. CDR3 length equals 17 residues. CDR1 is SEHNR and CDR2 is FQNEAQ in the germline V gene (reference sequence). Written as DNA, the CDR3 is TGTGCCAGCAGCTTAGAATCTGGGGGCGCCTCCCTTCTGAGGGCTTTCTTT. Amino acids: CASSLESGGASLLRAFF.

The rearrangement uses TRBV27 and TRBJ2-7, with 12 bases fitting TRBD2. Per the germline V gene, CDR1 is MNHEY and CDR2 is SMNVEV (reference sequence). V was pared by 6 bases and J by 2 bases, with 8 bases of the junction left unmatched. This CDR3 is 16 amino acids long. CDR3 nucleotides: TGTGCCAGCAGCCGTCAACTAGCGGGAGGCCCCTACGAGCAGTACTTC. Encoded protein: CASSRQLAGGPYEQYF.

V and J are TRBV6-1 and TRBJ2-7; D might be TRBD1 (6 bases). Between the trimmed V and J ends, which lost 1 base and 2 bases, there was a span of 18 bases. Germline V gene lookup returns CDR1 MNHNS and CDR2 SASEGT. The CDR3 spans 17 residues. CDR3 in DNA: TGTGCCAGCAGTGAAGATATGACAGGATCTATCCCCTACGAGCAGTACTTC. Translated: CASSEDMTGSIPYEQYF.

V and J are TRBV6-2 or TRBV6-3 and TRBJ1-5, with D possibly TRBD1 on 6 matching bases. Germline CDR1 is MNHEY and CDR2 is SVGEGT. Trimming removed 5 bases at V and 1 base at J, with 12 bases between. The CDR3 spans 15 residues. The CDR3 bases are TGTGCCAGCAGTCGGGACATTCTCAGCAATCAGCCCCAGCATTTT. It encodes CASSRDILSNQPQHF.

Here the CDR3 reads CASSSQSMARDMNTEAFF. The DNA for the CDR3 is TGTGCCAGCAGCTCCCAATCTATGGCGCGGGATATGAACACTGAAGCTTTCTTT. The chain couples TRBV5-4 to TRBJ1-1; no clear D gene. V dropped 3 bases and J dropped 0 bases, with 21 bases sitting between them. The germline gives CDR1 SGHNT, CDR2 YYREEE (reference sequence). The CDR3 runs 18 residues.

This chain links TRBV27 with TRBJ2-7, with a possible D match to TRBD1 (6 bases). Germline CDR1 and CDR2: MNHEY and SMNVEV (reference sequence). Trimming pared 6 bases from V and 0 bases from J, leaving 18 bases between. This CDR3 comprises 16 residues. The CDR3 bases are TGTGCCAGCAGATCCCTGTCCTCGGGACACTCCTACGAGCAGTACTTC. Amino acid sequence: CASRSLSSGHSYEQYF.

The sample holds one count of this clone. The chain combines TRBV5-5 with TRBJ2-7, with D perhaps being TRBD1 or TRBD2 (5 bases each). Germline loops: CDR1 SGHKS, CDR2 YYEKEE (reference sequence). There are 15 residues in the CDR3. V was cut by 0 bases and J by 3 bases, with 13 bases left in between. This CDR3 is CASSLATGTHYEQYF. The CDR3 DNA follows: TGTGCCAGCAGCTTGGCAACCGGGACCCACTACGAGCAGTACTTC.

The V and J genes are TRBV3-1 (or the pseudogene TRBV3-2) and TRBJ1-4, with 9 bases identical to TRBD1. J gave up 6 bases and V 4 bases, and 6 bases lay outside the gene matches. Germline V gives CDR1 LGHDT, CDR2 YNNKEL (reference sequence). The CDR3 is 15 amino acids. The CDR3 loop is CASSLRTGVYEKLFF. In DNA form, the CDR3 reads TGTGCCAGCAGCCTCCGGACAGGGGTTTATGAAAAACTGTTTTTT.

The rearrangement joins TRBV19 to TRBJ1-5; TRBD1 might be the D (5 bases). Germline CDR1 LNHDA, CDR2 SQIVND (reference sequence). CDR3 length: 14 amino acids. V was trimmed by 3 bases and J by 2 bases, leaving 8 bases between them. The CDR3 coding sequence is TGTGCCAGTAGTATTACGGGGGGCAATCAGCCCCAGCATTTT. Its translation: CASSITGGNQPQHF.

The chain combines TRBV28 with TRBJ2-7, with D perhaps assigned TRBD1 or TRBD2 (5 bases each). This CDR3 is 14 amino acids long. V lost 6 bases and J lost 1, with 13 bases in between. CDR1 is MDHEN and CDR2 is SYDVKM in the germline V gene. The CDR3 bases are TGTGCCAGCAGAAAAACGGGACGATCCTACGAGCAGTACTTC. Its translation: CASRKTGRSYEQYF.

V is TRBV11-2 and J is TRBJ2-3; weak D call: TRBD2 (5 bases). This CDR3 has 16 residues. CDR1 is SGHAT and CDR2 is FQNNGV in the germline V gene. Trimming took off 5 bases at V and 2 bases at J, with 17 bases between the two ends. The CDR3 bases are TGTGCCAGCAGCCCGATGGACTGGGAGCACACAGATACGCAGTATTTT. Protein sequence: CASSPMDWEHTDTQYF.

The CDR3 coding sequence is TGTGCCAGCAGTCAAAGCTCCTACGAGCAGTACTTC. Translation gives CASSQSSYEQYF. The V and J genes are TRBV2 and TRBJ2-7; D not certain. Germline loops: CDR1 SNHLY, CDR2 FYNNEI. The CDR3 length is 12 residues. Trimming removed 5 bases from V and 0 bases from J, with 5 bases in between.

The chain combines TRBV6-5 with TRBJ2-5; D not certain. Germline V lookup: CDR1 MNHEY, CDR2 SVGAGI. V lost 5 bases to trimming and J lost 0 bases, with 13 bases between them. The CDR3 has 15 amino acids. CDR3 sequence reads: CASSPSLGYQETQYF. In nucleotides, the CDR3 is TGTGCCAGCAGTCCCTCCTTGGGGTACCAAGAGACCCAGTACTTC.

The V gene is TRBV27, the J gene TRBJ2-1, with D tentatively TRBD1 or TRBD2 (5 bases each). Germline CDR1 and CDR2: MNHEY and SMNVEV (reference sequence). Trimming removed 5 bases from V and 8 bases from J, with 13 bases in between. The CDR3 is made up of 13 amino acids. CDR3 DNA: TGTGCCAGCAGTCCACCGGGGCTGGATGAGCAGTTCTTC. Amino acid sequence: CASSPPGLDEQFF.

The chain carries TRBV7-8 and TRBJ2-7; 13 bases are a match to TRBD2. The CDR3 is 15 residues long. V lost 7 bases, J lost 4 bases, and 7 bases stayed unmatched. Germline CDR1 reads SGHVS; CDR2 reads FQNEAQ. The DNA for the CDR3 is TGTGCCAGCATATCGACTAGCGGGAGGTTGTACGAGCAGTACTTC. Its protein is CASISTSGRLYEQYF.

This clone has a handful of counts. The rearrangement links TRBV6-5 to TRBJ1-5, with 9 bases aligning to TRBD1. This CDR3 is 15 amino acids long. CDR1 is MNHEY and CDR2 is SVGAGI in the germline V gene. J was trimmed by 0 bases and V by 6 bases; bases with no gene match: 3. CDR3 residues: CASSWTGDSNQPQHF. The CDR3 region has the DNA TGTGCCAGCAGCTGGACAGGGGATAGCAATCAGCCCCAGCATTTT.

This clone has a single count. The chain combines TRBV6-5 with TRBJ2-7, with D hard to call. Germline V gene sequence: CDR1 MNHEY, CDR2 SVGAGI. The CDR3 has 15 amino acids. V was trimmed by 2 bases and J by 0 bases, leaving 11 bases between them. CDR3 protein: CASSYTARSSYEQYF. In DNA, the CDR3 is TGTGCCAGCAGTTACACGGCGAGGAGCTCCTACGAGCAGTACTTC.

The chain is built from TRBV11-2 and TRBJ2-6; D is perhaps TRBD1 (5 bases). Germline V gene lookup returns CDR1 SGHAT and CDR2 FQNNGV. This CDR3 contains 14 residues. V dropped 7 bases and J dropped 4 bases, with 11 bases sitting between them. CDR3 region: CASTTGVGANVLTF. CDR3 nucleotides: TGTGCCAGCACCACAGGTGTGGGGGCCAACGTCCTGACTTTC.